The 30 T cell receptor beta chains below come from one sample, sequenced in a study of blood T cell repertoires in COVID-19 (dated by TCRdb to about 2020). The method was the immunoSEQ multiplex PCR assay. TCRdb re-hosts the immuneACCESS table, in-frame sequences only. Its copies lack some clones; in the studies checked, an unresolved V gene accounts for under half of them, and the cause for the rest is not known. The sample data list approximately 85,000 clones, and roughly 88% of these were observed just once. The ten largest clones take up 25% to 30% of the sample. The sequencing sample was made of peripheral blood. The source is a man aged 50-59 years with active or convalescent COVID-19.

In nucleotides, the CDR3 is TGCGCCAGCAGCTTGGGAGCGGGGGGGCCGAAGACCCAGTACTTC. Translating it yields CASSLGAGGPKTQYF. The chain links TRBV5-1 to TRBJ2-5; 10 positions match TRBD2. After removal of 0 bases from V and 6 bases from J, the junction contained 5 bases not matched to a gene. The CDR3 totals 15 residues. In germline, CDR1 is SGHRS, CDR2 YFSETQ.

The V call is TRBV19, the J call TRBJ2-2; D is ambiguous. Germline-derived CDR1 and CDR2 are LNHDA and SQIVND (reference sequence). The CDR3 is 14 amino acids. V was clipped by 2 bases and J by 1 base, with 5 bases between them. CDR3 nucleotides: TGTGCCAGTAGTATACGGAGGAACACCGGGGAGCTGTTTTTT. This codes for CASSIRRNTGELFF.

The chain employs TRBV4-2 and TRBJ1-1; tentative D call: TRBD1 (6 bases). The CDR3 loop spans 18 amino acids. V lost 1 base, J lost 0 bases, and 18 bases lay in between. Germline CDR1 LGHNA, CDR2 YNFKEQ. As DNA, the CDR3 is TGTGCCAGCAGCCAAGTAATACAGGGCCTATTCATGAACACTGAAGCTTTCTTT. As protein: CASSQVIQGLFMNTEAFF.

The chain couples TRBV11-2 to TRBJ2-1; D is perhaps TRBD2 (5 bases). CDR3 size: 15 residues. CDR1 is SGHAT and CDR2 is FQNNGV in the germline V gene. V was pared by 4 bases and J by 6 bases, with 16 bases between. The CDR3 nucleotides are TGTGCCAGCAGCTCAAGCGGCCTCCTCTCCAATGAGCAGTTCTTC. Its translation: CASSSSGLLSNEQFF. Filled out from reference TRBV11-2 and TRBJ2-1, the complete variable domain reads EAGVAQSPRYKIIEKRQSVAFWCNPISGHATLYWYQQILGQGPKLLIQFQNNGVVDDSQLPKDRFSAERLKGVDSTLKIQPAKLEDSAVYLCASSSSGLLSNEQFFGPGTRLTVL.

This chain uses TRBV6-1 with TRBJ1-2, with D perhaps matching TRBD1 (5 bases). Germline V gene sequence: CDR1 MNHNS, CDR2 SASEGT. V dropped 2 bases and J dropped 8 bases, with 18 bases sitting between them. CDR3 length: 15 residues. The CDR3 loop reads CASSERSGGAMGYTF. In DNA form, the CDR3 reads TGTGCCAGCAGTGAAAGGTCCGGTGGGGCTATGGGCTACACCTTC.

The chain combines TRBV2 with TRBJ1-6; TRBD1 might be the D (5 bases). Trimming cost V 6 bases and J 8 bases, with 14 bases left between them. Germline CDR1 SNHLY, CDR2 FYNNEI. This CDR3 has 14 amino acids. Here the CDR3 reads CASSGARDYSPLHF. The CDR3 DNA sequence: TGTGCCAGCAGCGGTGCCAGGGATTATTCACCCCTCCACTTT. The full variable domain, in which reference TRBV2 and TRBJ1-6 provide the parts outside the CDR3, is EPEVTQTPSHQVTQMGQEVILRCVPISNHLYFYWYRQILGQKVEFLVSFYNNEISEKSEIFDDQFSVERPDGSNFTLKIRSTKLEDSAMYFCASSGARDYSPLHFGNGTRLTVT.

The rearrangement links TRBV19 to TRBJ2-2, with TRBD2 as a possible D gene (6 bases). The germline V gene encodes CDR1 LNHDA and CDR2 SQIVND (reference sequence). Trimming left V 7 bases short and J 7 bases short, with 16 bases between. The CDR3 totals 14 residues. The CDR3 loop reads CASNRGGEVGELFF. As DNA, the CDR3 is TGTGCCAGTAATCGTGGCGGGGAGGTCGGGGAGCTGTTTTTT. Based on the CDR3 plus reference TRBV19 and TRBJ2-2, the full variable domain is DGGITQSPKYLFRKEGQNVTLSCEQNLNHDAMYWYRQDPGQGLRLIYYSQIVNDFQKGDIAEGYSVSREKKESFPLTVTSAQKNPTAFYLCASNRGGEVGELFFGEGSRLTVL.

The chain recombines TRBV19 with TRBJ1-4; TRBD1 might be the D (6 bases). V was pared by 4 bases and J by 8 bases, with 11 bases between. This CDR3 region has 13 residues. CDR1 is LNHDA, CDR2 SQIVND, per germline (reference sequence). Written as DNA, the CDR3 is TGTGCCAGTAGTAAGAGGGGGAACGAAAAACTGTTTTTT. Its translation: CASSKRGNEKLFF.

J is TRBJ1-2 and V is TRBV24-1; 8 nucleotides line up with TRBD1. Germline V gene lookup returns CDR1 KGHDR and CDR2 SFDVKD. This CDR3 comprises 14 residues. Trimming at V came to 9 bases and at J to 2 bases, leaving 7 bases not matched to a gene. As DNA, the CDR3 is TGTGCCACCCAACCCAGGACAGGGAACTATGGCTACACCTTC. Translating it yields CATQPRTGNYGYTF.

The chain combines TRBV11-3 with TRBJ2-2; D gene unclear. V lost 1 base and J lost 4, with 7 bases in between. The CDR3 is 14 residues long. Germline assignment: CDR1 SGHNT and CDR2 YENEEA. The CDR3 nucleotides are TGTGCCAGCAGCTTAGGGGCCGCCACCGGGGAGCTGTTTTTT. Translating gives CASSLGAATGELFF.

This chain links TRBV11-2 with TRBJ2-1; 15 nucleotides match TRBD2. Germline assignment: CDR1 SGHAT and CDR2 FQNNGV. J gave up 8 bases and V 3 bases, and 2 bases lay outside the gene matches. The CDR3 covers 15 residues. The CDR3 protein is CASSFRTSGRDEQFF. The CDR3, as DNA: TGTGCCAGCAGCTTTCGGACTAGCGGGAGGGATGAGCAGTTCTTC.

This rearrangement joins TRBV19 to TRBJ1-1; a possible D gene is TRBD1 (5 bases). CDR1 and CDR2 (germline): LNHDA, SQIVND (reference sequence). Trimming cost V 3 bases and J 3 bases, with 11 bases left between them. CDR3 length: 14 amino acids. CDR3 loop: CASSIPTGDTEAFF. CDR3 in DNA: TGTGCCAGTAGTATCCCCACAGGTGACACTGAAGCTTTCTTT. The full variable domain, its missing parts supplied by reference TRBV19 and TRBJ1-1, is DGGITQSPKYLFRKEGQNVTLSCEQNLNHDAMYWYRQDPGQGLRLIYYSQIVNDFQKGDIAEGYSVSREKKESFPLTVTSAQKNPTAFYLCASSIPTGDTEAFFGQGTRLTVV.

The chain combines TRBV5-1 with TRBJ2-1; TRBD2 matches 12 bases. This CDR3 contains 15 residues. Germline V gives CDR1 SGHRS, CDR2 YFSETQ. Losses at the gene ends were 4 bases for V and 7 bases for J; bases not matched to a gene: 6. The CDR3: CASSSGTSGYNEQFF. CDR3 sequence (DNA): TGCGCCAGCAGCAGCGGGACTAGCGGGTATAATGAGCAGTTCTTC.

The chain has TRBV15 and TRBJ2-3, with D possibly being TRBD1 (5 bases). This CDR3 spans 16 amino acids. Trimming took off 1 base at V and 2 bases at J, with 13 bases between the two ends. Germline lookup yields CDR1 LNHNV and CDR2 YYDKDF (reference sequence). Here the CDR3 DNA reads TGTGCCACCAGCAGAGTAAGTCAGGGCCCCACAGATACGCAGTATTTT. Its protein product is CATSRVSQGPTDTQYF.

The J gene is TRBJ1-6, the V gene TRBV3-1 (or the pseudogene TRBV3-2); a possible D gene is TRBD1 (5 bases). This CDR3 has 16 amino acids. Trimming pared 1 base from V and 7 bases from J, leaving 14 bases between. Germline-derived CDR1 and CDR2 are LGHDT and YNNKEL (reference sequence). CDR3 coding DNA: TGTGCCAGCAGCCAAGTTTCCGGGACTGCCAATTCACCCCTCCACTTT. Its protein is CASSQVSGTANSPLHF.

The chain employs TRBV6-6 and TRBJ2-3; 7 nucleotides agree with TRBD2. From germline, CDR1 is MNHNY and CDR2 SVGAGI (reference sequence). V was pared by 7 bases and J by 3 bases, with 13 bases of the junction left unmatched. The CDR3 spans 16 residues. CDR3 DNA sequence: TGTGCCAGCACCACCCAGGGCGGGAGAGTGACAGATACGCAGTATTTT. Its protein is CASTTQGGRVTDTQYF.

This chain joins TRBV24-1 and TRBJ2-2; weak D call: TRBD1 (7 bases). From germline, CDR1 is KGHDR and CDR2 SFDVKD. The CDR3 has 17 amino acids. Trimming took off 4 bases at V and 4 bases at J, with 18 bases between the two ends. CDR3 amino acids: CATSESGGGAGTGELFF. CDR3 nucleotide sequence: TGTGCCACCAGTGAAAGCGGAGGGGGCGCGGGCACCGGGGAGCTGTTTTTT.

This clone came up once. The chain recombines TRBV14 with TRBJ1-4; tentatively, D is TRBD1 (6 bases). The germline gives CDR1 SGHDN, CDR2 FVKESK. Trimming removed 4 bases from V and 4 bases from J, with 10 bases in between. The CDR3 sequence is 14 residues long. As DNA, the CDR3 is TGTGCCAGCAGCCTACAGGGCCTTAATGAAAAACTGTTTTTT. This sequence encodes CASSLQGLNEKLFF.

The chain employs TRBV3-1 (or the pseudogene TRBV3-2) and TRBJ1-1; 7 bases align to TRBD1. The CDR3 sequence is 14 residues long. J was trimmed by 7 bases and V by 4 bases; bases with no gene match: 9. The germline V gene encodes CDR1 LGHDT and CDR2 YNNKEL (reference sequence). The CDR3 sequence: CASSLKPGQIEAFF. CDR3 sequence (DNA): TGTGCCAGCAGCCTTAAACCGGGACAGATTGAAGCTTTCTTT.

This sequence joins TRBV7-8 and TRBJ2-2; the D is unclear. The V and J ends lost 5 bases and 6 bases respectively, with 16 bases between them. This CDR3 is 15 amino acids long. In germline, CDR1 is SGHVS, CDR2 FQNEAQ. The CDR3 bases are TGTGCCAGCAGCCCCCTCCCGAGTCCGGCCGGGGAGCTGTTTTTT. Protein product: CASSPLPSPAGELFF.

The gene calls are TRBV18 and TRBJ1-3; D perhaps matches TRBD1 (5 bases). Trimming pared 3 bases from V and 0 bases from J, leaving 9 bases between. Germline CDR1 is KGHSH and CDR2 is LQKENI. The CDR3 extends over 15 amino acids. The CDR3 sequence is CASSPTVDSGNTIYF. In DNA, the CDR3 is TGTGCCAGCTCACCGACAGTAGACTCTGGAAACACCATATATTTT.

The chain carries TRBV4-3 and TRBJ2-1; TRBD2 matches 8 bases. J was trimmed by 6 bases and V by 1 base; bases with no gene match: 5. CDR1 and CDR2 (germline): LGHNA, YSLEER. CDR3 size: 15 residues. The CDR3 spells CASSQGTSHPNEQFF. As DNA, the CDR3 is TGCGCCAGCAGCCAAGGGACTAGCCACCCCAATGAGCAGTTCTTC.

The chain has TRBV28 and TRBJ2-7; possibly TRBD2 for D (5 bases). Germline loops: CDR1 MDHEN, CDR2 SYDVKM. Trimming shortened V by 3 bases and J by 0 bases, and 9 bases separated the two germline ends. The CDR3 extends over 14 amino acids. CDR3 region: CASSFFGSSYEQYF. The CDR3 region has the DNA TGTGCCAGCAGTTTCTTTGGGAGCTCCTACGAGCAGTACTTC.

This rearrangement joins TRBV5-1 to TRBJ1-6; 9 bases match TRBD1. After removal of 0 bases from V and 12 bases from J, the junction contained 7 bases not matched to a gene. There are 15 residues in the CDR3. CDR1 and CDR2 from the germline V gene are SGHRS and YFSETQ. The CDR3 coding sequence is TGCGCCAGCAGCTTGGAGGGACAGGGAAGGGAACCCCTCCACTTT. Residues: CASSLEGQGREPLHF.

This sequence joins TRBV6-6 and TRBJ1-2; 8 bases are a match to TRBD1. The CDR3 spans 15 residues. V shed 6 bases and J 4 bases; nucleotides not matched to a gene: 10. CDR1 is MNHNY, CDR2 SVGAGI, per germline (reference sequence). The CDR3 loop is CASRSPPGGAYGYTF. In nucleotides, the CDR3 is TGTGCCAGCAGGTCCCCACCAGGGGGCGCCTATGGCTACACCTTC.

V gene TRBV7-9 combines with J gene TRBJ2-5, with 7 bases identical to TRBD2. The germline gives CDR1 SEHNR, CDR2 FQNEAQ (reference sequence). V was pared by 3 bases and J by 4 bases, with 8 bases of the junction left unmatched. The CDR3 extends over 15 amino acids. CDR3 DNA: TGTGCCAGCAGCTTGGCTACTAGCGCTGTAGAGACCCAGTACTTC. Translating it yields CASSLATSAVETQYF.

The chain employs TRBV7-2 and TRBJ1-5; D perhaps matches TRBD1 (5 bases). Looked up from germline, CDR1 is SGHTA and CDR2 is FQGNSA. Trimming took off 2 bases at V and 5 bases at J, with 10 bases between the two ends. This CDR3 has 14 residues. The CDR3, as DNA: TGTGCCAGCAGCTTACAGGGTGGGGATCAGCCCCAGCATTTT. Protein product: CASSLQGGDQPQHF.

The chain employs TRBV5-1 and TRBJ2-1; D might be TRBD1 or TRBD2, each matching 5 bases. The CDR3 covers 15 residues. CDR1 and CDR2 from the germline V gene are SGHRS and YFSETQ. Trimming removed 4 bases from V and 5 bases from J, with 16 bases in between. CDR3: CASSLGPGSNNEQFF. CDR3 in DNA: TGCGCCAGCAGCCTGGGACCGGGATCTAACAATGAGCAGTTCTTC.

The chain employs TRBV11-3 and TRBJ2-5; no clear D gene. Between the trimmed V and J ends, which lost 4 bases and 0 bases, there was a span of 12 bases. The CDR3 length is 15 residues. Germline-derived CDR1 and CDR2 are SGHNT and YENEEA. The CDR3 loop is CASSSYYTNQETQYF. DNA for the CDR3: TGTGCCAGCAGCTCCTACTACACTAACCAAGAGACCCAGTACTTC.

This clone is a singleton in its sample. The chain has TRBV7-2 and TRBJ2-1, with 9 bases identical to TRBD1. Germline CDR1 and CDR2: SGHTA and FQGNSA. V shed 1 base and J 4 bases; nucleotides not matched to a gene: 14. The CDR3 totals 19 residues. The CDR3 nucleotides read TGTGCCAGCAGCTTAGACAGGGGGCTTAGGAATGCCGGTTACAATGAGCAGTTCTTC. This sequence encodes CASSLDRGLRNAGYNEQFF.